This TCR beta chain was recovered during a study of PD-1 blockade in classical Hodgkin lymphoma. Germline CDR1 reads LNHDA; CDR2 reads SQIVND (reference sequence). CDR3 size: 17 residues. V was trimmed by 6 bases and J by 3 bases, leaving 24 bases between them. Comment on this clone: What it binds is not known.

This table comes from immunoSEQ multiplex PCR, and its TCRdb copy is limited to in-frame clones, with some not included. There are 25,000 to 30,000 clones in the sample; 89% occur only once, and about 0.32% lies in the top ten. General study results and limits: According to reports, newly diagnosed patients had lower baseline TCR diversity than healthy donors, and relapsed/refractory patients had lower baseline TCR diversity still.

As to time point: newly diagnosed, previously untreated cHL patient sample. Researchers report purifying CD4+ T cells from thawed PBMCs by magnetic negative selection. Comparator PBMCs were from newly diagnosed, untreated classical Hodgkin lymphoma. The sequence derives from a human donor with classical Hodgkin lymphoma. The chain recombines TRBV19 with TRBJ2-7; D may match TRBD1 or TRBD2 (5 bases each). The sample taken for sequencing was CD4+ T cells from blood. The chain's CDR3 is CASRPSGLRGSGYEQYF. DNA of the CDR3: TGTGCCAGTAGGCCTTCAGGGCTGCGAGGGTCGGGCTACGAGCAGTACTTC.